A few counts support the clone carrying this TCR beta chain. The antigen is undetermined. These data come from a study of CD8 T cells in Susac syndrome. Study-wide findings and caveats: Within total CD8+ repertoires, roughly 17 Susac-specific public clones were found, and within CD8+ TEMRA repertoires, five.

The recently defined diagnostic criteria for definite or probable disease were met by the Susac syndrome patients. FACS enriched CD8+ TEMRA cells, while bulk CD8+ and CD4+ were negatively isolated. Reverse transcription used about 0.45 to 1 ug RNA and random hexamers. TCRdb ran MiXCR on the immunoSEQ multiplex PCR reads and lists one entry per CDR3 protein. This sample has fewer than 90,000 distinct CDR3 sequences, with 80% to 95% found just once. The source material was CD8+ T cells from PBMCs. This receptor was obtained from a human donor with Susac syndrome.

The CDR3 spells CASSMGSPETQYF. Here the CDR3 DNA reads TGTGCCAGCAGCATGGGAAGCCCAGAGACCCAGTACTTC. V is TRBV11-2 and J is TRBJ2-5; unclear D gene. The V end was cut by 5 bases, the J end by 4 bases, with 11 bases between. This CDR3 contains 13 residues. Germline lookup yields CDR1 SGHAT and CDR2 FQNNGV.